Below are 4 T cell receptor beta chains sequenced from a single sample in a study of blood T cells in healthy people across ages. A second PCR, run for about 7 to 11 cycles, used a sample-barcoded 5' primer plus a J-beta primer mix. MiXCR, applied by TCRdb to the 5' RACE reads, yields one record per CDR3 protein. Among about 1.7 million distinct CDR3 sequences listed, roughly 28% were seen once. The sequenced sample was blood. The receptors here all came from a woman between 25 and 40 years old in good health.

CDR3 sequence (DNA): TGTGCCACCGCATGGGGAGGCCATGAAGCTTTCTTT. Translated: CATAWGGHEAFF. The genes are TRBV18 and TRBJ1-1; D is undetermined. This CDR3 has 12 amino acids. Trimming removed 10 bases from V and 7 bases from J, with 16 bases in between. In germline, CDR1 is KGHSH, CDR2 LQKENI.

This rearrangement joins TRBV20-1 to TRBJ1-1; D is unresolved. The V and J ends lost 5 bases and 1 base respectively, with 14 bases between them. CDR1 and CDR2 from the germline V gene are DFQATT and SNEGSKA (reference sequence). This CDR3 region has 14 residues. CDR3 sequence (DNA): TGCAGTGCTGGACGGCCAACGGGGAACACTGAAGCTTTCTTT. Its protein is CSAGRPTGNTEAFF.

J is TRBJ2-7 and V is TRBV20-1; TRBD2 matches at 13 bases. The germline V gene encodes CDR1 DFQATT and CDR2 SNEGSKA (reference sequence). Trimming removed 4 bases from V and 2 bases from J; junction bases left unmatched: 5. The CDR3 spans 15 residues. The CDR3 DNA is TGCAGTGCTATCCCGGGGACTAGCGGGGCCTACGAGCAGTACTTC. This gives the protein CSAIPGTSGAYEQYF.

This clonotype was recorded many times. The CDR3 DNA is TGTGCCAGCAGTTTTAGAGCTAACTATGGCTACACCTTC. Protein sequence: CASSFRANYGYTF. This chain uses TRBV12-3 or TRBV12-4 with TRBJ1-2; D gene ambiguous. The CDR3 runs to 13 residues. V shed 3 bases and J shed 0 bases, with 5 bases lying between them.